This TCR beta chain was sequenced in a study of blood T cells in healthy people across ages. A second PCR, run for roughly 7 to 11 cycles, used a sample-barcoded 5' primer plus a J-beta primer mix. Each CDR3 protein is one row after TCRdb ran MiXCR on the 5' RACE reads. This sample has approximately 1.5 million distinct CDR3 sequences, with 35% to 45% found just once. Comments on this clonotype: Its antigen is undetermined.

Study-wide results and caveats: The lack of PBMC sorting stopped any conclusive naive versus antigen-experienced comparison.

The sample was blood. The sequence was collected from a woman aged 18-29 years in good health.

The CDR3 protein is CASSFGGSGTGELFF. In DNA form, the CDR3 reads TGTGCCAGCAGTTTTGGAGGTAGCGGGACCGGGGAGCTGTTTTTT. This rearrangement joins TRBV27 to TRBJ2-2; 7 nucleotides line up with TRBD2. This CDR3 region has 15 residues. The V gene's germline CDR1 is MNHEY and CDR2 SMNVEV (reference sequence). The trim removed 3 bases at V and 5 bases at J, leaving 6 bases unmatched.